The clone carrying this T cell receptor (beta chain) appeared many times. Antigen: not known. The record originates from a study of blood T cells in healthy people across ages. Findings of the study overall: Age showed a roughly linear inverse relationship with TCR beta diversity per million T cells. More naive CD4+ cells and higher diversity marked long-lived donors relative to aged donors. Underestimates were what the diversity estimates from one million T cells were considered to be.

Extracted total RNA amounted to at least 5 micrograms for each sample. The ends lost 4 bases at V and 8 bases at J; junction bases unmatched: 8. The CDR3 spans 14 residues. Looked up from germline, CDR1 is SQVTM and CDR2 is ANQGSEA. A second about 6 to 12 cycle PCR used barcoded and J-beta primers. Via MiXCR, TCRdb re-called the 5' RACE reads, giving one row per CDR3 protein. Found here are fewer than 2 million distinct CDR3 sequences, approximately 39% of them singletons; the top ten hold 23%. The chain employs TRBV29-1 and TRBJ2-3; 11 bases match TRBD1. This receptor was taken from a human donor in good health. Input material: blood. In nucleotides, the CDR3 is TGCAGCGTTGTCTCGGACAGGGGGCAGGGTACGCAGTATTTT. It yields the protein CSVVSDRGQGTQYF.